This passage covers 14 T cell receptor beta chains from one sample sequenced in a study of regulatory T cells in long-lasting Graves disease. Time point meaning: newly diagnosed GD, antithyroid drugs for less than 3 months. The TCR library was made from RNA extracted from PBMCs. Arm-PCR of CDR3 regions and iRepertoire HTBI primers were used to build TCR beta libraries. MiXCR, run by TCRdb on the multiplex PCR reads, gives a single entry per CDR3 protein. The sample lists over 400,000 distinct CDR3 sequences, around 13% occurring once. The sample was also linked to a second study, of T cells in Graves' hyperthyroidism and ophthalmopathy.

The material was peripheral blood mononuclear cells (PBMCs), obtained at new diagnosis, from a patient treated with antithyroid drugs. All receptors come from a woman aged 45-59 years with Graves disease.

This clonotype was observed at least ten times. The chain links TRBV6-1 to TRBJ1-5; D gene uncertain. The germline V gene encodes CDR1 MNHNS and CDR2 SASEGT. This CDR3 is built from 14 residues. V gave up 3 bases and J gave up 3 bases, with 9 bases separating them. CDR3 sequence: CASSDSFPNQPQHF. The CDR3 DNA is TGTGCCAGCAGTGACTCTTTCCCCAATCAGCCCCAGCATTTT.

This clonotype showed up many times. This sequence joins TRBV12-3 or TRBV12-4 and TRBJ2-7; D uncertain. V was trimmed by 5 bases and J by 4 bases, leaving 12 bases between them. CDR3 size: 13 residues. The CDR3 DNA reads as TGTGCCAGCAGTCCCACCCGGATTTACGAGCAGTACTTC. Protein: CASSPTRIYEQYF.

The sample holds a few counts of this clonotype. V gene TRBV28 combines with J gene TRBJ1-2; unclear D gene. The V gene's germline CDR1 is MDHEN and CDR2 SYDVKM. V was clipped by 5 bases and J by 4 bases, with 20 bases between them. There are 16 residues in the CDR3. CDR3 loop: CASSEPGHQSPYGYTF. The CDR3 coding sequence is TGTGCCAGCAGTGAACCTGGCCACCAAAGCCCCTATGGCTACACCTTC.

There are many counts of this clonotype. V gene TRBV11-2 combines with J gene TRBJ2-3; the match to TRBD2 covers 7 bases. This CDR3 has 14 residues. V gave up 2 bases and J gave up 4 bases; unmatched junction bases: 3. Germline V gene data show CDR1 as SGHAT and CDR2 as FQNNGV. The CDR3 sequence is CASSLLAVSDTQYF. CDR3 bases: TGTGCCAGCAGCTTACTAGCGGTCTCAGATACGCAGTATTTT.

This clonotype has ten or more counts. The chain has TRBV2 and TRBJ2-2; D unresolved. The CDR3 runs to 14 residues. Germline assignment: CDR1 SNHLY and CDR2 FYNNEI. V was clipped by 7 bases and J by 0 bases, with 9 bases between them. The CDR3 DNA is TGTGCCAGCATGGCCAGAACGAACACCGGGGAGCTGTTTTTT. Protein: CASMARTNTGELFF.

The table lists this clonotype with many counts. The V call is TRBV6-1, the J call TRBJ1-2; perhaps TRBD1 as D (5 bases). With 5 bases removed from V and 4 bases from J, the gap between germline ends came to 20 bases. This CDR3 comprises 16 residues. Germline CDR1 reads MNHNS; CDR2 reads SASEGT. CDR3 protein: CASSNRQSLLIYGYTF. The CDR3 region has the DNA TGTGCCAGCAGTAACCGACAGTCTCTTCTTATCTATGGCTACACCTTC.

This clonotype was counted ten times or more. The chain is built from TRBV5-5 and TRBJ2-7, with TRBD2 matching 9 bases. CDR3 length: 16 amino acids. V lost 0 bases to trimming and J lost 2 bases; unmatched junction nucleotides: 6. CDR1 is SGHKS, CDR2 YYEKEE, per germline (reference sequence). CDR3 DNA sequence: TGTGCCAGCAGCTTGGCGCCGGCGGGGGGGACCTACGAGCAGTACTTC. Protein: CASSLAPAGGTYEQYF.

The rearrangement uses TRBV12-5 and TRBJ1-2; TRBD1 is a possible D gene (6 bases). From germline, CDR1 is LGHNT and CDR2 FRNRAP. The CDR3 length is 16 residues. V lost 7 bases, J lost 0 bases, and 18 bases lay in between. DNA of the CDR3: TGTGCTAGTGCCGCCATCCAGGGGCATTCTAACTATGGCTACACCTTC. Translating it yields CASAAIQGHSNYGYTF.

In DNA form, the CDR3 reads TGTGCCAGTAGTATAGATCTTGGGGGGGGCTGGGATGAGCAGTTCTTC. As protein: CASSIDLGGGWDEQFF. The chain carries TRBV19 and TRBJ2-1, with D possibly matching TRBD2 (7 bases). The V gene's germline CDR1 is LNHDA and CDR2 SQIVND (reference sequence). The CDR3 is made up of 16 amino acids. Trimming pared 0 bases from V and 8 bases from J, leaving 17 bases between.

This clonotype was recorded only once. The chain combines TRBV9 with TRBJ2-7; 11 nucleotides line up with TRBD2. J was trimmed by 2 bases and V by 3 bases; bases with no gene match: 4. CDR3 size: 15 residues. Looked up from germline, CDR1 is SGDLS and CDR2 is YYNGEE. CDR3: CASSAPTSGTYEQYF. The CDR3 coding sequence is TGTGCCAGCAGCGCACCGACTAGCGGGACCTACGAGCAGTACTTC.

The V gene is TRBV19, the J gene TRBJ1-1; D not resolved. V lost 6 bases, J lost 8 bases, and 16 bases lay in between. The CDR3 contains 13 residues. Germline V gene sequence: CDR1 LNHDA, CDR2 SQIVND (reference sequence). CDR3 coding DNA: TGTGCCAGTAGCAAACCCGCCGCAGGCGAAGCTTTCTTT. Encoded protein: CASSKPAAGEAFF.

This clonotype was counted at least ten times. The chain uses TRBV6-1 and TRBJ2-1; 7 bases fit TRBD1. In germline, CDR1 is MNHNS, CDR2 SASEGT. This CDR3 is 15 amino acids long. With V trimmed by 5 bases and J by 4 bases, 8 bases remained unmatched. DNA for the CDR3: TGTGCCAGCAGTACCGGGACAGCCTTATACAATGAGCAGTTCTTC. Its protein product is CASSTGTALYNEQFF.

This clonotype was detected ten times or more. CDR3: CASRETGLGETQYF. DNA of the CDR3: TGTGCCAGCAGAGAGACAGGGTTAGGGGAGACCCAGTACTTC. J is TRBJ2-5 and V is TRBV12-3 or TRBV12-4; 7 bases align to TRBD1. Germline trimming cut 6 bases from V and 5 bases from J; bases unmatched to any gene: 9. This CDR3 region has 14 residues.

This clonotype came up many times. The rearrangement uses TRBV28 and TRBJ1-2; D is ambiguous. Looked up from germline, CDR1 is MDHEN and CDR2 is SYDVKM. The V and J ends lost 3 bases and 4 bases respectively, with 12 bases between them. The CDR3 covers 14 residues. The chain's CDR3 is CASSFRGRFYGYTF. The CDR3 bases are TGTGCCAGCAGTTTCCGAGGGAGGTTCTATGGCTACACCTTC.